These 32 T cell receptor beta chains were all obtained from the same sample, sequenced in a study of blood T cell repertoires in COVID-19. Repertoires were generated with immunoSEQ multiplex PCR, while TCRdb's copy carries only in-frame clones and drops some. The table lists roughly 190,000 clones, 82% of them singletons. Sequenced sample: peripheral blood. These receptors all stem from a woman aged 55-70 years with COVID-19, enrolled during active disease.

The chain carries TRBV5-4 and TRBJ2-1; 8 bases fit TRBD2. The germline CDR1 and CDR2 sequences are SGHNT and YYREEE (reference sequence). The CDR3 runs 14 residues. The V and J ends lost 7 bases and 7 bases, in that order; junction bases with no gene match: 10. CDR3 nucleotide sequence: TGTGCCAGCCGAGAGCGGGGGCCAGGTAATGAGCAGTTCTTC. Protein sequence: CASRERGPGNEQFF.

The chain recombines TRBV7-6 with TRBJ2-2; 12 nucleotides agree with TRBD1. Germline values: CDR1 SGHVS, CDR2 FNYEAQ. The V and J ends lost 5 bases and 10 bases, in that order; junction bases with no gene match: 8. There are 15 residues in the CDR3. This CDR3 is CASSRRDRGPQELFF. CDR3 in DNA: TGTGCCAGCAGCCGCCGGGACAGGGGGCCCCAGGAGCTGTTTTTT.

The chain links TRBV5-4 to TRBJ2-5; TRBD1 might be the D (5 bases). The CDR3 consists of 14 residues. V was shortened by 0 bases and J by 5 bases, with 11 bases between the two germline ends. Germline CDR1 SGHNT, CDR2 YYREEE (reference sequence). The CDR3 DNA reads as TGTGCCAGCAGCTTGGGGCAGGGCCGGGAGACCCAGTACTTC. Translated: CASSLGQGRETQYF.

This rearrangement joins TRBV28 to TRBJ1-5; TRBD1 matches 11 bases. The CDR3 spans 14 residues. Germline CDR1 MDHEN, CDR2 SYDVKM. J was trimmed by 7 bases and V by 5 bases; bases with no gene match: 4. The CDR3 is CASSRTGGRQPQHF. Written as DNA, the CDR3 is TGTGCCAGCAGTCGGACAGGGGGCCGGCAGCCCCAGCATTTT.

The table lists this clone with a few counts. This rearrangement joins TRBV7-9 to TRBJ2-6; 7 bases align to TRBD1. V trimming: 0 bases; J trimming: 3 bases; junction bases outside the gene matches: 8. CDR1 is SEHNR and CDR2 is FQNEAQ in the germline V gene (reference sequence). CDR3 length equals 18 residues. The CDR3 nucleotides are TGTGCCAGCAGCTTAGCGAGAGGGGGCTTATATGGGGCCAACGTCCTGACTTTC. This sequence encodes CASSLARGGLYGANVLTF.

This sequence joins TRBV25-1 and TRBJ2-7; D may be TRBD2 (7 bases). CDR1 and CDR2 (germline): MGHDK, SYGVNS. The CDR3 length is 16 residues. V was shortened by 3 bases and J by 4 bases, with 19 bases between the two germline ends. CDR3 residues: CASSDSNRGGRYEQYF. As DNA, the CDR3 is TGTGCCAGCAGTGACTCTAATAGGGGGGGGAGATACGAGCAGTACTTC.

Only a few counts were recorded for this clone. The rearrangement links TRBV6-5 to TRBJ1-5; D uncertain. Germline CDR1 and CDR2: MNHEY and SVGAGI. There are 13 residues in the CDR3. V lost 5 bases, J lost 0 bases, and 5 bases lay in between. The CDR3 region has the DNA TGTGCCAGCAGTACAAGTAGCAATCAGCCCCAGCATTTT. Its protein is CASSTSSNQPQHF.

This chain joins TRBV28 and TRBJ2-5; 12 positions agree with TRBD2. After removal of 6 bases from V and 1 base from J, the junction contained 6 bases not matched to a gene. The CDR3 runs to 16 residues. Germline V gives CDR1 MDHEN, CDR2 SYDVKM. The CDR3 protein is CASSTGLAGIQETQYF. The CDR3 DNA is TGTGCCAGCAGCACCGGACTAGCGGGGATCCAAGAGACCCAGTACTTC. The whole variable domain, filled in from reference TRBV28 and TRBJ2-5, reads DVKVTQSSRYLVKRTGEKVFLECVQDMDHENMFWYRQDPGLGLRLIYFSYDVKMKEKGDIPEGYSVSREKKERFSLILESASTNQTSMYLCASSTGLAGIQETQYFGPGTRLLVL.

The genes are TRBV14 and TRBJ2-1; D may be TRBD1 (6 bases). Trimming removed 6 bases from V and 6 bases from J, with 12 bases in between. Germline CDR1 reads SGHDN; CDR2 reads FVKESK. The length of the CDR3 is 13 residues. As DNA, the CDR3 is TGTGCCAGCAGACCGGACAGTGTCAATGAGCAGTTCTTC. It yields the protein CASRPDSVNEQFF.

V usage is TRBV7-9 and J usage is TRBJ1-3, with 7 bases fitting TRBD1. From germline, CDR1 is SEHNR and CDR2 FQNEAQ (reference sequence). This CDR3 has 15 residues. J was trimmed by 2 bases and V by 9 bases; bases with no gene match: 10. The CDR3 DNA reads TGTGCCAGTTCGACCGGACAGGCTACTGGAAACACCATATATTTT. Translated: CASSTGQATGNTIYF.

This clone has just one count. The chain employs TRBV6-5 and TRBJ1-2; D is unclear. This CDR3 is 12 amino acids long. Germline CDR1 reads MNHEY; CDR2 reads SVGAGI. V was pared by 8 bases and J by 3 bases, with 10 bases between. The CDR3 sequence is CASGRGDYGYTF. CDR3 sequence (DNA): TGTGCCAGCGGTCGGGGAGACTATGGCTACACCTTC.

The V gene is TRBV5-1, the J gene TRBJ2-3; TRBD2 agrees at 9 bases. After removal of 0 bases from V and 2 bases from J, the junction contained 10 bases not matched to a gene. Germline values: CDR1 SGHRS, CDR2 YFSETQ. The CDR3 totals 18 residues. The CDR3 here is CASSLAGTLAGYTDTQYF. As DNA, the CDR3 is TGCGCCAGCAGCTTGGCGGGGACGCTAGCGGGATACACAGATACGCAGTATTTT.

This clone was seen a few times. The rearrangement uses TRBV4-2 and TRBJ1-2; 11 nucleotides line up with TRBD1. Germline V gene data show CDR1 as LGHNA and CDR2 as YNFKEQ. V shed 4 bases and J 9 bases; nucleotides not matched to a gene: 10. This CDR3 has 15 amino acids. The chain's CDR3 is CASSLVSGQGERYTF. CDR3 DNA sequence: TGTGCCAGCAGCCTCGTATCGGGACAGGGGGAACGCTACACCTTC.

V is TRBV5-5 and J is TRBJ2-3; tentatively, D is TRBD2 (6 bases). The germline CDR1 and CDR2 sequences are SGHKS and YYEKEE (reference sequence). V gave up 5 bases and J gave up 2 bases, with 12 bases separating them. This CDR3 contains 14 residues. This chain's CDR3 is CASSRDFFTDTQYF. DNA for the CDR3: TGTGCCAGCAGTAGGGACTTCTTCACAGATACGCAGTATTTT.

The CDR3 spells CASSGTGASTDTQYF. The DNA of the CDR3 is TGCGCCAGCAGCGGGACAGGGGCCAGCACAGATACGCAGTATTTT. This sequence joins TRBV5-1 and TRBJ2-3; TRBD1 agrees at 10 bases. The CDR3 is 15 residues long. The V and J ends lost 4 bases and 0 bases, in that order; junction bases with no gene match: 2. From germline, CDR1 is SGHRS and CDR2 YFSETQ.

In the case of this clone: Relative to the germline gene, one junction end is altered; a read error may explain this. The V call is TRBV7-7, the J call TRBJ2-5, with D perhaps matching TRBD1 (5 bases). Germline V CDR1 and CDR2: SSHAT, FNYEAQ (reference sequence). The CDR3 consists of 14 residues. The CDR3 DNA sequence: TGTGCTAGCAGCTTAGGGGCAGCCCAAGAGACCCAGTACTTC. Encoded protein: CASSLGAAQETQYF.

This chain joins TRBV24-1 and TRBJ2-3, with D maybe TRBD2 (5 bases). This CDR3 region has 15 residues. Per germline, CDR1 KGHDR and CDR2 SFDVKD. The V end lost 3 bases, the J end lost 0 bases, and 9 bases lay between the germline ends. The CDR3 is CATSDATTSTDTQYF. The DNA for the CDR3 is TGTGCCACCAGTGATGCGACTACTAGCACAGATACGCAGTATTTT.

The V call is TRBV9, the J call TRBJ2-1, with D tentatively TRBD1 (5 bases). The ends were cut back, 0 bases at V and 2 bases at J, with 9 bases in the middle. This CDR3 is built from 15 residues. Germline CDR1 is SGDLS and CDR2 is YYNGEE. DNA of the CDR3: TGTGCCAGCAGCGTAGGGACAAGCGCCTACAATGAGCAGTTCTTC. It translates to CASSVGTSAYNEQFF.

The V and J genes are TRBV5-1 and TRBJ2-5; weak D call: TRBD2 (6 bases). Trimming pared 4 bases from V and 2 bases from J, leaving 15 bases between. Germline CDR1 is SGHRS and CDR2 is YFSETQ. This CDR3 is 15 amino acids long. The CDR3 is CASSTPGLRQETQYF. The DNA of the CDR3 is TGCGCCAGCAGCACCCCGGGACTGAGGCAAGAGACCCAGTACTTC.

The chain carries TRBV5-4 and TRBJ1-3; D call uncertain. CDR1 is SGHNT, CDR2 YYREEE, per germline (reference sequence). The CDR3 extends over 14 amino acids. The V end was cut by 0 bases, the J end by 4 bases, with 8 bases between. The CDR3 DNA reads as TGTGCCAGCAGCTTGGTAGGGAGGGGAAACACCATATATTTT. This gives the protein CASSLVGRGNTIYF.

The chain recombines TRBV30 with TRBJ2-7; D unresolved. Looked up from germline, CDR1 is GTSNPN and CDR2 is SVGIG (reference sequence). Deletions cut 5 bases from V and 4 bases from J, with 12 bases between. The CDR3 spans 12 residues. For the CDR3, the DNA is TGTGCCTGGGGAACTCAAAATTACGAGCAGTACTTC. It specifies CAWGTQNYEQYF.

The J gene is TRBJ1-1, the V gene TRBV6-2 or TRBV6-3; D gene uncertain. Germline-derived CDR1 and CDR2 are MNHEY and SVGEGT. The CDR3 spans 18 residues. The V end lost 1 base, the J end lost 5 bases, and 23 bases lay between the germline ends. This chain's CDR3 is CASSYYGLPGQLGTEAFF. The DNA for the CDR3 is TGTGCCAGCAGTTACTACGGACTCCCCGGGCAGCTTGGGACTGAAGCTTTCTTT.

The chain links TRBV28 to TRBJ2-1; D is possibly TRBD1 (6 bases). Trimming stripped 8 bases from V and 10 bases from J, with 18 bases between. The germline V gene has CDR1 MDHEN and CDR2 SYDVKM. The CDR3 spans 13 residues. This CDR3 reads CASGRAGVGEQFF. The CDR3 DNA reads TGTGCCAGCGGCCGGGCAGGGGTGGGCGAGCAGTTCTTC.

This chain joins TRBV7-9 and TRBJ2-7; 11 positions match TRBD2. The CDR3 totals 14 residues. J gave up 4 bases and V 5 bases, and 4 bases lay outside the gene matches. Per germline, CDR1 SEHNR and CDR2 FQNEAQ (reference sequence). In DNA form, the CDR3 reads TGTGCCAGCAGCCCCGGGACTAGCGGATACGAGCAGTACGTC. This translates into CASSPGTSGYEQYV.

There are a few counts of this clone. CDR3 sequence: CASSLSGFDGYTF. For the CDR3, the DNA is TGTGCCAGCAGCTTGTCCGGGTTCGATGGCTACACCTTC. The chain couples TRBV5-5 to TRBJ1-2; D is unresolved. Germline CDR1 and CDR2: SGHKS and YYEKEE (reference sequence). Trimming pared 1 base from V and 6 bases from J, leaving 10 bases between. This CDR3 is built from 13 residues.

This chain uses TRBV5-5 with TRBJ1-2, with D possibly matching TRBD1 (6 bases). V lost 2 bases and J lost 2, with 16 bases in between. Germline CDR1 is SGHKS and CDR2 is YYEKEE (reference sequence). This CDR3 region has 16 residues. In nucleotides, the CDR3 is TGTGCCAGCAGCTTAATTCGACAGGCCCACAACTATGGCTACACCTTC. Protein sequence: CASSLIRQAHNYGYTF.

The gene calls are TRBV5-6 and TRBJ1-5; 11 bases align to TRBD1. The CDR3 covers 17 residues. V was pared by 0 bases and J by 7 bases, with 9 bases of the junction left unmatched. The germline CDR1 and CDR2 sequences are SGHDT and YYEEEE. CDR3 loop: CASSLAGTGGRRQPQHF. The CDR3 bases are TGTGCCAGCAGCTTGGCCGGGACAGGGGGTCGCAGACAGCCCCAGCATTTT.

This chain joins TRBV6-5 and TRBJ1-5; 9 bases align to TRBD1. Germline CDR1 is MNHEY and CDR2 is SVGAGI. The CDR3 has 15 amino acids. V trimming: 0 bases; J trimming: 6 bases; junction bases outside the gene matches: 3. CDR3: CASSYSGTGLQPQHF. The CDR3 coding sequence is TGTGCCAGCAGTTACTCGGGGACAGGGCTTCAGCCCCAGCATTTT.

This sequence joins TRBV5-1 and TRBJ2-7; 8 bases line up with TRBD2. In germline, CDR1 is SGHRS, CDR2 YFSETQ. The CDR3 loop spans 16 amino acids. Trimming removed 0 bases from V and 6 bases from J; junction bases left unmatched: 11. The CDR3 is CASSLALGTRESEQYF. DNA for the CDR3: TGCGCCAGCAGCTTGGCGTTAGGGACTAGGGAGAGCGAGCAGTACTTC. Full variable domain (rest looked up from reference TRBV5-1 and TRBJ2-7): KAGVTQTPRYLIKTRGQQVTLSCSPISGHRSVSWYQQTPGQGLQFLFEYFSETQRNKGNFPGRFSGRQFSNSRSEMNVSTLELGDSALYLCASSLALGTRESEQYFGPGTRLTVT.

This rearrangement joins TRBV5-4 to TRBJ2-7; 11 positions match TRBD1. J lost 6 bases, V lost 4 bases, and 6 bases had no gene match. This CDR3 contains 14 residues. Germline lookup yields CDR1 SGHNT and CDR2 YYREEE (reference sequence). The CDR3 nucleotides read TGTGCCAGCAGCCCGGACAGGGGGCGCGCCGAGCAGTACTTC. Encoded protein: CASSPDRGRAEQYF.

The V gene is TRBV19, the J gene TRBJ1-2; TRBD1 matches at 8 bases. Losses at the gene ends were 7 bases for V and 8 bases for J; bases not matched to a gene: 12. The germline CDR1 and CDR2 sequences are LNHDA and SQIVND (reference sequence). This CDR3 region has 14 residues. For the CDR3, the DNA is TGTGCCAGTACCGCCGGGACAGGCGGCCGAGGCTACACCTTC. Translation: CASTAGTGGRGYTF.

The chain combines TRBV5-6 with TRBJ2-7; unclear D gene. CDR1 and CDR2 from the germline V gene are SGHDT and YYEEEE. The CDR3 spans 15 residues. The V end was cut by 3 bases, the J end by 2 bases, with 15 bases between. CDR3 in amino acids: CASSYARHLPYEQYF. The DNA of the CDR3 is TGTGCCAGCAGCTACGCGAGACATCTCCCCTACGAGCAGTACTTC.